This T cell receptor (beta chain) was recorded in a study of cytomegalovirus exposure and HLA in healthy donors. Method: immunoSEQ multiplex PCR; TCRdb's copy keeps in-frame clones and lacks some. In the table there are approximately 220,000 clones, over 70% of which are singletons. Germline loops: CDR1 MNHEY, CDR2 SMNVEV (reference sequence). V gave up 3 bases and J gave up 5 bases, with 13 bases separating them. This CDR3 spans 14 amino acids. This chain joins TRBV27 and TRBJ2-5; tentatively, D is TRBD1 or TRBD2 (5 bases each). This TCR derives from a woman in her twenties or thirties in good health and CMV-seropositive. Sequencing used PBMCs. The CDR3 bases are TGTGCCAGCAGTTTTAGGGGACGTGTCGAGACCCAGTACTTC. Protein product: CASSFRGRVETQYF.